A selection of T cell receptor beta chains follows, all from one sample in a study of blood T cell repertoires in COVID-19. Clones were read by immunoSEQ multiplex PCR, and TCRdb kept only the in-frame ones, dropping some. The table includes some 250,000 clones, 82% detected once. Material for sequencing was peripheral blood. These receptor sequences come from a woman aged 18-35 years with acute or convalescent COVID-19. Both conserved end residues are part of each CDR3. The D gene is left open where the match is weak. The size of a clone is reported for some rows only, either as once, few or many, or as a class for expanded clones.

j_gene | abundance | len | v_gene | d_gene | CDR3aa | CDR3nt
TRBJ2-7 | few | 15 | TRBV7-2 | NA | CASSRRDNELYEQYF | TGTGCCAGCAGCAGACGGGACAACGAACTCTACGAGCAGTACTTC
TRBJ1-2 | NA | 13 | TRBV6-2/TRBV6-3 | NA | CASSHQGNYGYTF | TGTGCCAGCAGTCACCAGGGAAACTATGGCTACACCTTC
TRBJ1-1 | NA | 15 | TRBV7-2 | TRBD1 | CASSPGGQANTEAFF | TGTGCCAGCAGCCCAGGGGGGCAGGCAAACACTGAAGCTTTCTTT
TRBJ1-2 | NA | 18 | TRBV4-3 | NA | CASSQESYKPGANYGYTF | TGCGCCAGCAGCCAAGAGAGCTACAAACCGGGGGCTAACTATGGCTACACCTTC
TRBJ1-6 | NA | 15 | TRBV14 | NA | CASSQDYRTHSPLHF | TGTGCCAGCAGCCAAGATTACAGGACCCATTCACCCCTCCACTTT
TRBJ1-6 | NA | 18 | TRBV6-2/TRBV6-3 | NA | CASSSGITSSTYNSPLHF | TGTGCCAGCAGCTCCGGGATCACAAGCTCAACATATAATTCACCCCTCCACTTT
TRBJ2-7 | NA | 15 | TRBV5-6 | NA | CASSIKQGSFYEQYF | TGTGCCAGCAGCATCAAACAGGGATCCTTCTACGAGCAGTACTTC
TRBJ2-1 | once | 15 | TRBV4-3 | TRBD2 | CASSLRTSAYNEQFF | TGCGCCAGCAGCCTTCGGACTAGCGCCTACAATGAGCAGTTCTTC
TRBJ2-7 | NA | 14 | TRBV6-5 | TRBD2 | CASNPGTRGNEQYF | TGTGCCAGCAACCCAGGGACTAGGGGGAACGAGCAGTACTTC
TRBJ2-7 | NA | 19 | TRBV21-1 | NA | CASSKGGTGRQGFSYEQYF | TGTGCCAGCAGCAAAGGTGGGACAGGGAGACAGGGGTTTAGCTACGAGCAGTACTTC
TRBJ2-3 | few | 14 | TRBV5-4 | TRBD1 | CASSRQGSTDTQYF | TGTGCCAGCAGCCGACAGGGAAGCACAGATACGCAGTATTTT
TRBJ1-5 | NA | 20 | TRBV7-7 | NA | CASSKPPSLLQPFSNQPQHF | TGTGCTAGCAGCAAACCACCATCCCTTCTACAGCCGTTTAGCAATCAGCCCCAGCATTTT
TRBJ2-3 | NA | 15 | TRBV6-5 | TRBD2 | CASLRGGASTDTQYF | TGTGCCAGCCTCCGGGGGGGGGCTTCGACAGATACGCAGTATTTT
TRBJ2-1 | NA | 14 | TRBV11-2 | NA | CASSRAGVPNEQFF | TGTGCCAGCAGCCGGGCCGGGGTACCCAATGAGCAGTTCTTC
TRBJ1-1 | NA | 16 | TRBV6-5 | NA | CASSSNRVAWGTEAFF | TGTGCCAGCAGTTCTAACAGGGTGGCTTGGGGCACTGAAGCTTTCTTT
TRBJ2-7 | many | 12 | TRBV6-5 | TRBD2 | CASTLTSGEQYF | TGTGCCAGCACCCTGACTAGCGGCGAGCAGTACTTC
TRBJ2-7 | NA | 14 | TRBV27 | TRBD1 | CATGTGTGVHEQYF | TGTGCCACAGGGACCGGGACAGGGGTCCACGAGCAGTACTTC
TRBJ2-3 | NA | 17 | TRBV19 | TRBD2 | CASQREMVAGGVGTQYF | TGTGCCAGCCAGAGGGAAATGGTAGCGGGAGGGGTGGGTACGCAGTATTTT
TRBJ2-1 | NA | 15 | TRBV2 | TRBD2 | CASGLAGGPWDEQFF | TGTGCCAGCGGGCTAGCGGGAGGGCCATGGGATGAGCAGTTCTTC
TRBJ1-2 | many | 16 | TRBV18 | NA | CASSPRQEPANYGYTF | TGTGCCAGCTCACCTAGACAGGAACCCGCTAACTATGGCTACACCTTC
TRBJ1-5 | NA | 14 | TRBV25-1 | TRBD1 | CASSEGQLNQPQHF | TGTGCCAGCAGTGAGGGACAGCTAAATCAGCCCCAGCATTTT
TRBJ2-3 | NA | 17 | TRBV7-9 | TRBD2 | CASSEGLAGGPTDTQYF | TGTGCCAGCAGCGAGGGACTAGCGGGAGGGCCCACAGATACGCAGTATTTT
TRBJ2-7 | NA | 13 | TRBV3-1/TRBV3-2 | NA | CASSLGRNYEQYF | TGTGCCAGCAGCCTAGGGAGGAACTACGAGCAGTACTTC
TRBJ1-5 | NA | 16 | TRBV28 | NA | CASKFRGSSQIRTQHF | TGTGCCAGCAAATTCAGGGGATCCAGCCAAATCAGAACCCAGCATTTT
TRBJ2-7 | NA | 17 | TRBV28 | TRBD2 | CASSPYGLAGVIHEQYF | TGTGCCAGCAGTCCATACGGACTAGCGGGAGTTATCCACGAGCAGTACTTC
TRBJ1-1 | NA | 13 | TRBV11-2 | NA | CASSPRMNTEAFF | TGTGCCAGCAGCCCGAGGATGAACACTGAAGCTTTCTTT
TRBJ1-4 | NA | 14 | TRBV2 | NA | CASSPGTTPLKLFF | TGTGCCAGCAGTCCCGGGACTACCCCACTAAAACTGTTTTTT
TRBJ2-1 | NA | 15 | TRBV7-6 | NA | CASSLAQGRLGEQFF | TGTGCCAGCAGCTTAGCACAGGGCCGCCTCGGTGAGCAGTTCTTC
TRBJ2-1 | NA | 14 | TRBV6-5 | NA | CASRPGGSHNEQFF | TGTGCCAGCAGGCCCGGGGGATCCCACAATGAGCAGTTCTTC